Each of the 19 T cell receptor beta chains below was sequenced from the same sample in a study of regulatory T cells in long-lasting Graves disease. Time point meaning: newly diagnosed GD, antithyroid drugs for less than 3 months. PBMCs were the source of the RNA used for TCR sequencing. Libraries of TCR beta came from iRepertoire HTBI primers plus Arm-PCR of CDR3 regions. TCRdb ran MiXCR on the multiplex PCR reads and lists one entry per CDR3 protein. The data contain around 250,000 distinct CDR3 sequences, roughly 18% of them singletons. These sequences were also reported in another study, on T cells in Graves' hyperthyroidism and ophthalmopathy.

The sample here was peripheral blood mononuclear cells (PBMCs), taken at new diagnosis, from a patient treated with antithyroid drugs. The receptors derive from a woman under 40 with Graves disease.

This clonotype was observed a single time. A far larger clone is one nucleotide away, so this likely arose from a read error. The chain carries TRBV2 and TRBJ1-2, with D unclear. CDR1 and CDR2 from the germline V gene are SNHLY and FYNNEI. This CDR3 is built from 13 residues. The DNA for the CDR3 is TGTACCAGCAGCCCGCAGGTTGTCTATGGCTACACCTTC. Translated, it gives CTSSPQVVYGYTF.

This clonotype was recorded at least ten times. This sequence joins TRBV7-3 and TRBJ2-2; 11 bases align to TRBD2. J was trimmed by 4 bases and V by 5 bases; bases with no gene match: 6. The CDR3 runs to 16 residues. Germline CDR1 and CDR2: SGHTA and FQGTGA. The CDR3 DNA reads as TGTGCCAGCAGCGATTATAGCGGGGGGGGCACCGGGGAGCTGTTTTTT. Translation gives CASSDYSGGGTGELFF.

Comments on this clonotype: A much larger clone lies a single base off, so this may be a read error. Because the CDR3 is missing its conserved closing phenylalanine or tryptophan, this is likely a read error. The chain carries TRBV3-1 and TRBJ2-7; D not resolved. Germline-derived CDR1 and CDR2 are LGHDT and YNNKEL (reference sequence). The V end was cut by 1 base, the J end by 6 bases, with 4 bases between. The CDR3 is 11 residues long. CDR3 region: CASSQGAEQYL. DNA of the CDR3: TGTGCCAGCAGCCAAGGGGCCGAGCAGTACCTC.

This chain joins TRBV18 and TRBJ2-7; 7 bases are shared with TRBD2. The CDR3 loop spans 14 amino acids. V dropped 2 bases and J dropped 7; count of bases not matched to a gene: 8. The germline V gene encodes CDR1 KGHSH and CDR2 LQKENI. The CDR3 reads CASSPMAGAGEQYF. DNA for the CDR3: TGTGCCAGCTCACCAATGGCGGGAGCAGGGGAGCAGTACTTC.

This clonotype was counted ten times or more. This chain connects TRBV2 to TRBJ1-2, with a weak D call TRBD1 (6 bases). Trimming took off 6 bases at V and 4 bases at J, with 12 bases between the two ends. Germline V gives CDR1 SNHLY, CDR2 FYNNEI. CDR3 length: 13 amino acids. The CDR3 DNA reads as TGTGCCAGCAGCCCAGACAGGAGCTATGGCTACACCTTC. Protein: CASSPDRSYGYTF.

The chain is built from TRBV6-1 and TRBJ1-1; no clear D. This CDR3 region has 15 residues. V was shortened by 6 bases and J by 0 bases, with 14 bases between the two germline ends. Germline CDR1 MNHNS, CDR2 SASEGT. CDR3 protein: CASRAHPNLNTEAFF. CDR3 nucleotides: TGTGCCAGCAGGGCGCACCCGAACCTGAACACTGAAGCTTTCTTT.

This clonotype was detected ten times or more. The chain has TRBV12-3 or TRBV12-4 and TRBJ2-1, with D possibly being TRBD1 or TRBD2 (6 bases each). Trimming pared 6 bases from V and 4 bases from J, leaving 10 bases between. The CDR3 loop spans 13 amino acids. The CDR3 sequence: CASRRGQYNEQFF. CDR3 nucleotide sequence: TGTGCCAGCAGGCGGGGACAATACAATGAGCAGTTCTTC.

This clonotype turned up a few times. The CDR3 DNA sequence: TGTGCCAGCGGAGGGGGATCTTTGCTCAGCGGGGAGCTGTTTTTT. It specifies CASGGGSLLSGELFF. The chain is built from TRBV2 and TRBJ2-2; tentatively, D is TRBD1 or TRBD2 (6 bases each). Between the trimmed V and J ends, which lost 8 bases and 7 bases, there was a span of 20 bases. Germline CDR1 and CDR2: SNHLY and FYNNEI. There are 15 residues in the CDR3.

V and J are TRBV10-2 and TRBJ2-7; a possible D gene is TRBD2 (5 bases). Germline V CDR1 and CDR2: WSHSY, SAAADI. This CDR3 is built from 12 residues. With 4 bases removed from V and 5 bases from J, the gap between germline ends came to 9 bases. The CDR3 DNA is TGCGCCAGCAGTGTCGGGAATGACGAGCAGTACTTC. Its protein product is CASSVGNDEQYF.

The DNA for the CDR3 is TGCAGTGCTATAAGTACGACCGCAGAGACCCAGTACTTC. Its protein is CSAISTTAETQYF. This sequence joins TRBV20-1 and TRBJ2-4; the D is unclear. The J call is doubtful: the DNA matches TRBJ2-5 better. The CDR3 has 13 residues. Germline-derived CDR1 and CDR2 are DFQATT and SNEGSKA (reference sequence).

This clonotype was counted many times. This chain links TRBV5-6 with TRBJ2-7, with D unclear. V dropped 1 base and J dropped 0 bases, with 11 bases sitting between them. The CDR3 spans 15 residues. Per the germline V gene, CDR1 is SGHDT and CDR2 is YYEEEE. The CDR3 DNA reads TGTGCCAGCAGCTTGTTGAGTCCGCTCTCCTACGAGCAGTACTTC. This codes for CASSLLSPLSYEQYF.

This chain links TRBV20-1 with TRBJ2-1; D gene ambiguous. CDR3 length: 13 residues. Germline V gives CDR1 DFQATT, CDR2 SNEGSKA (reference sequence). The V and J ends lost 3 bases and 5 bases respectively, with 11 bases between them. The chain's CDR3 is CSARDQPDNEQFF. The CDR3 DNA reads TGCAGTGCTAGGGACCAACCAGACAATGAGCAGTTCTTC.

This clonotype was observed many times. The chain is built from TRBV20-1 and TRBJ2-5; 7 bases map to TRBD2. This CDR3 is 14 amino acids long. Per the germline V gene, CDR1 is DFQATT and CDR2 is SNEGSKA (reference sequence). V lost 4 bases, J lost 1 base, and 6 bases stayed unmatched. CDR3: CSAKAGVPQETQYF. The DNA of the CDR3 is TGCAGTGCTAAGGCGGGGGTGCCCCAAGAGACCCAGTACTTC.

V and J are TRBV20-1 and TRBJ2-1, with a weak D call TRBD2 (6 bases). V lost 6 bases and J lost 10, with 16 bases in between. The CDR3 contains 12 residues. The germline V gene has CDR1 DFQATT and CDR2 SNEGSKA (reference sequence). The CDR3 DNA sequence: TGCAGTGCGACCGGGACTTTCGAAGAGCAGTTCTTC. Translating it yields CSATGTFEEQFF.

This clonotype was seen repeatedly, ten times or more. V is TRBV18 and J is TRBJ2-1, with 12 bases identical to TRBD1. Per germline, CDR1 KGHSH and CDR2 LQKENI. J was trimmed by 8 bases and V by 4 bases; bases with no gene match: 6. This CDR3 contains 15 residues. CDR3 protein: CASSLGTGGGDEQFF. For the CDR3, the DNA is TGTGCCAGCTCACTTGGGACAGGGGGCGGCGATGAGCAGTTCTTC.

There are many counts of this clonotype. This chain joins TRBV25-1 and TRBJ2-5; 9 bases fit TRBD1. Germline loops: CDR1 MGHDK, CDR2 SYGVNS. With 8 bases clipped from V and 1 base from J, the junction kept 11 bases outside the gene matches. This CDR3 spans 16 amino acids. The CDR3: CASSFPPGQGQETQYF. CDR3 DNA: TGTGCCAGCTCGTTCCCCCCGGGACAGGGCCAAGAGACCCAGTACTTC.

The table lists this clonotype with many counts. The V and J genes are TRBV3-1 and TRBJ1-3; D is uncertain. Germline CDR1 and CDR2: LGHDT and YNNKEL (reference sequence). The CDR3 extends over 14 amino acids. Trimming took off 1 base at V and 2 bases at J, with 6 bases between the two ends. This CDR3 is CASSQGSPGNTIYF. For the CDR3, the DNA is TGTGCCAGCAGCCAAGGATCCCCTGGAAACACCATATATTTT. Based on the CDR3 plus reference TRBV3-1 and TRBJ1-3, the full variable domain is DTAVSQTPKYLVTQMGNDKSIKCEQNLGHDTMYWYKQDSKKFLKIMFSYNNKELIINETVPNRFSPKSPDKAHLNLHINSLELGDSAVYFCASSQGSPGNTIYFGEGSWLTVV.

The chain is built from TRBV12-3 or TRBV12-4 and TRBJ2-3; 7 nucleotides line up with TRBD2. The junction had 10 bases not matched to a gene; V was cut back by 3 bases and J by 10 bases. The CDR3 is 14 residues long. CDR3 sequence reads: CASSFPRRERAQYF. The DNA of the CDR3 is TGTGCCAGCAGTTTCCCCCGGCGGGAGCGTGCGCAGTATTTT.

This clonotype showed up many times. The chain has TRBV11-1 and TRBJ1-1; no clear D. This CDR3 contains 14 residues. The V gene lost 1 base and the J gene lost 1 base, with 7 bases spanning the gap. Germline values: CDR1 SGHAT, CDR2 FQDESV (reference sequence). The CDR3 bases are TGTGCCAGCAGCTTAGTCGCGAGGAACACTGAAGCTTTCTTT. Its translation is CASSLVARNTEAFF.